A single count supports the clone carrying this T cell receptor beta chain. Its antigen is not identified. These data originate in a study of cytotoxic CD8 clonotypes in ibrutinib-treated CLL. Study overall: Once patients had received a median approximately twelve months of treatment, range 6 to 36, response samples were obtained.

Study findings and constraints: Clonality went up at the time of ibrutinib response, stayed stable in sustained remission, and later dropped back toward its baseline level at progression.

Method: immunoSEQ multiplex PCR; TCRdb's copy keeps in-frame clones and lacks some. The sample shows more than 35,000 clones, 65% to 75% of them seen only once. The J segment lost 8 bases and the V segment lost 4 bases, leaving 7 bases of the junction unmatched. The CDR3 runs to 14 residues. CDR1 is SNHLY and CDR2 is FYNNEI in the germline V gene. This TCR came from a human donor with chronic lymphocytic leukemia. The source was PBMCs, collected at disease progression, from a patient treated with ibrutinib. The rearrangement links TRBV2 to TRBJ1-4; 7 nucleotides agree with TRBD1. The DNA of the CDR3 is TGTGCCAGCAGTGGACAGGGTAGAGGCGAAAAACTGTTTTTT. As protein: CASSGQGRGEKLFF.